The clone carrying this TCR beta chain showed up many times. RNA transcripts yielded amplified TCR beta CDR3 regions. The TCR CDR3 first-round RT-PCR relied on the HTBI primer set. MiXCR was run by TCRdb on the multiplex PCR reads, yielding one entry per CDR3 protein. This sample has 380,000 or so distinct CDR3 sequences, with approximately 15% found just once. The data belong to a study of T cells in Graves' hyperthyroidism and ophthalmopathy. V was trimmed by 0 bases and J by 1 base, leaving 8 bases between them. Germline V lookup: CDR1 SGHRS, CDR2 YFSETQ. This CDR3 comprises 15 residues. The specimen was blood. This receptor was taken from a man aged 25-45 years with Graves' hyperthyroidism that later progressed to Graves' ophthalmopathy. V is TRBV5-1 and J is TRBJ2-1, with D perhaps matching TRBD1 (6 bases). The CDR3 protein is CASSLGQESYNEQFF. The CDR3 DNA reads as TGCGCCAGCAGCTTGGGACAGGAATCCTACAATGAGCAGTTCTTC. Variable domain in full (rest from reference TRBV5-1 and TRBJ2-1): KAGVTQTPRYLIKTRGQQVTLSCSPISGHRSVSWYQQTPGQGLQFLFEYFSETQRNKGNFPGRFSGRQFSNSRSEMNVSTLELGDSALYLCASSLGQESYNEQFFGPGTRLTVL.